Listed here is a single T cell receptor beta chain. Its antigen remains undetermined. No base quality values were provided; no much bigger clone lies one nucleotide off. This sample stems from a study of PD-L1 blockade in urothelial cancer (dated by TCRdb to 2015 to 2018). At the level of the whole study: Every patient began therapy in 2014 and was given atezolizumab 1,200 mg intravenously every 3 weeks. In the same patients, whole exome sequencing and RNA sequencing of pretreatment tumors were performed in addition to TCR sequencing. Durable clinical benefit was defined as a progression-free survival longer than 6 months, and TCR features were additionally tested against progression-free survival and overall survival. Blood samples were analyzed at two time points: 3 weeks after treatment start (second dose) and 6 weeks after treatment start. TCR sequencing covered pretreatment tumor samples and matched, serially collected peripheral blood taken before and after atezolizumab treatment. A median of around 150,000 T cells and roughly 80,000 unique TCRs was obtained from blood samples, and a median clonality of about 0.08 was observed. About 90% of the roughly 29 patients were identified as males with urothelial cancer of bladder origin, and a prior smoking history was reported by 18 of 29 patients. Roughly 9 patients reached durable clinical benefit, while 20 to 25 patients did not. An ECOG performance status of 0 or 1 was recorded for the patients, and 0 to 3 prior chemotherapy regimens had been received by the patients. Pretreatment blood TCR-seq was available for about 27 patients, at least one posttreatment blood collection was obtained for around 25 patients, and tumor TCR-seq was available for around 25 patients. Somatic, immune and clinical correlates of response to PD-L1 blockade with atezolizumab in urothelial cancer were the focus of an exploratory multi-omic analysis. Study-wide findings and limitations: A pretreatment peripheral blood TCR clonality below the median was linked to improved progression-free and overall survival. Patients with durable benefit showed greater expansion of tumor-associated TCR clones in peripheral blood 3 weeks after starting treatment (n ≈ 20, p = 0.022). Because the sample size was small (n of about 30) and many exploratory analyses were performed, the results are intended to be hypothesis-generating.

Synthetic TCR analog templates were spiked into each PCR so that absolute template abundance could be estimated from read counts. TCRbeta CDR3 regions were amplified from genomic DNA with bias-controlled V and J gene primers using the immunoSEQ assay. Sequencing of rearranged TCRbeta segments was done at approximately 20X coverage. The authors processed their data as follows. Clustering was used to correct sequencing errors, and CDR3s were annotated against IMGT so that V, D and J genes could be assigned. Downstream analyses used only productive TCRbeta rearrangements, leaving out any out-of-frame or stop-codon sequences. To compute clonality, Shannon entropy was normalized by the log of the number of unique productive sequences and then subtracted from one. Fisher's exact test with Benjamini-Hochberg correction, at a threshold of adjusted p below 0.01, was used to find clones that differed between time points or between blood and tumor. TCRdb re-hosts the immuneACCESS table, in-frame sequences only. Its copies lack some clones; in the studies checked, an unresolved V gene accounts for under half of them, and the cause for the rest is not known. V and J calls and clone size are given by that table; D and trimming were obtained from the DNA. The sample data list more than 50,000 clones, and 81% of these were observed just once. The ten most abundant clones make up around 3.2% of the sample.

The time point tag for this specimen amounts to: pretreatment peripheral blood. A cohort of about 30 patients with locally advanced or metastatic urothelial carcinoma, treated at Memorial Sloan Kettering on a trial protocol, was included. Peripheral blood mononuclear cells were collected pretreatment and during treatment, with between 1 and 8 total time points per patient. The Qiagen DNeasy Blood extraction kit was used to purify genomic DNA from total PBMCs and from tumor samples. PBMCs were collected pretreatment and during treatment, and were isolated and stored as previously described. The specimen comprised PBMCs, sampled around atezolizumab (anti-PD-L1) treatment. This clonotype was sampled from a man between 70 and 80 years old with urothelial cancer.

The DNA sequence is as follows: TGTGCCAGCGGGGCTAGCGGGCCCGCGAGGCAAGAGACCCAGTACTTC. It translates to CASGASGPARQETQYF. The sequence is built from TRBV2 and TRBJ2-5, and 8 junctional nucleotides match TRBD2. The CDR3 covers 16 residues, taking in both the cysteine and the phenylalanine. Only the CDR3 DNA stays, 48 bases, in frame from base 1. Ends trimmed: V by 8 bases, J by 2 bases; bases unmatched to a gene: 13. CDR1 and CDR2, looked up from the germline V gene, are SNHLY and FYNNEI.